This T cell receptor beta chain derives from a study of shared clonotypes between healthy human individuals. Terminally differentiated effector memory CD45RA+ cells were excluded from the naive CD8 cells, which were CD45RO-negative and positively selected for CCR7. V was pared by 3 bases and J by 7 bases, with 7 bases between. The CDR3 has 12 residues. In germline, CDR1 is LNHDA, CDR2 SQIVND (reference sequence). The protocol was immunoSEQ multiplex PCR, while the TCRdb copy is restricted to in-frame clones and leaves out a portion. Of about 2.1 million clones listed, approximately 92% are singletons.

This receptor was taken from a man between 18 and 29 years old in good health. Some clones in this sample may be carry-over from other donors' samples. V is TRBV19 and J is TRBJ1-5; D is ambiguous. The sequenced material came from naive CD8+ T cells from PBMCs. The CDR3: CASSMLWQPQHF. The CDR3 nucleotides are TGTGCCAGTAGTATGTTGTGGCAGCCCCAGCATTTT.